The 9 T cell receptor beta chains reported below all come from one sample, sequenced in a study of somatic mutations in cytotoxic T cells in rheumatoid arthritis (dated by TCRdb to the late 2010s). Receptors were amplified or captured by the immunoSEQ multiplex PCR assay. In TCRdb, the immuneACCESS table is reduced to in-frame sequences with V and J assigned. These tables do not hold every clone; where another copy was compared, an unresolved V gene accounts for under half, and the others remain unexplained. The sample table contains over 10,000 clones; only one count was recorded for less than 90% of them. Of the sample, 13% to 15% falls within the top ten clones. The sample taken for sequencing was CD8+ T cells sorted from blood. The receptors shown here come from a woman aged 55 to 70 in good health.

The chain uses TRBV6-1 and TRBJ1-5; no firm D call. V lost 1 base and J 5 bases, leaving 12 bases between the germline ends. CDR1 and CDR2 from the germline V gene are MNHNS and SASEGT. The CDR3 extends over 15 amino acids. CDR3 loop: CASSEDSSPYQPQHF. CDR3 DNA: TGTGCCAGCAGTGAAGACTCGTCCCCGTATCAGCCCCAGCATTTT.

As concerns this clone: Its ends do not fully match the called genes, so a read error is possible. The V gene is TRBV5-4, the J gene TRBJ1-2; the D is unclear. The CDR3 runs 13 residues. In germline, CDR1 is SGHNT, CDR2 YYREEE (reference sequence). In DNA form, the CDR3 reads TGTGCCAGCAGCCGAGCCCCAGACTATGGCCACACCTTC. It is translated as CASSRAPDYGHTF.

This chain uses TRBV28 with TRBJ1-5, with 7 bases that match TRBD1. Germline CDR1 is MDHEN and CDR2 is SYDVKM. V gave up 3 bases and J gave up 3 bases; unmatched junction bases: 8. The CDR3 runs to 16 residues. The CDR3 spells CASSFETGFVNQPQHF. The CDR3 DNA reads as TGTGCCAGCAGTTTCGAGACAGGGTTTGTCAATCAGCCCCAGCATTTT.

The V call is TRBV28, the J call TRBJ1-1; tentative D call: TRBD1 (5 bases). The CDR3 totals 14 residues. Trimming took 7 bases from V and 4 from J, leaving 16 bases between them. Germline CDR1 MDHEN, CDR2 SYDVKM. CDR3 sequence (DNA): TGTGCCAGCAATAACCCCGGGGGGGGCACTGAAGCTTTCTTT. This gives the protein CASNNPGGGTEAFF.

This clone turned up a few times. The rearrangement uses TRBV30 and TRBJ2-3; 12 bases line up with TRBD2. Germline-derived CDR1 and CDR2 are GTSNPN and SVGIG (reference sequence). The CDR3 is 15 residues long. J was trimmed by 6 bases and V by 0 bases; bases with no gene match: 4. In nucleotides, the CDR3 is TGTGCCTGGAGTGTACTAGCGGGGGGATTTGATACGCAGTATTTT. Translation gives CAWSVLAGGFDTQYF.

This chain connects TRBV7-9 to TRBJ2-1; TRBD1 matches at 9 bases. Germline V lookup: CDR1 SEHNR, CDR2 FQNEAQ (reference sequence). The trim removed 11 bases at V and 3 bases at J, leaving 14 bases unmatched. This CDR3 is 16 amino acids long. CDR3 residues: CAVWEGGTGLYNEQFF. CDR3 nucleotides: TGTGCCGTCTGGGAGGGCGGGACAGGGCTCTACAATGAGCAGTTCTTC. Drawing the rest from reference TRBV7-9 and TRBJ2-1, the complete variable domain is DTGVSQNPRHKITKRGQNVTFRCDPISEHNRLYWYRQTLGQGPEFLTYFQNEAQLEKSRLLSDRFSAERPKGSFSTLEIQRTEQGDSAMYLCAVWEGGTGLYNEQFFGPGTRLTVL.

This chain links TRBV11-2 with TRBJ2-7, with TRBD1 matching 9 bases. This CDR3 region has 17 residues. After removal of 4 bases from V and 7 bases from J, the junction contained 17 bases not matched to a gene. Germline loops: CDR1 SGHAT, CDR2 FQNNGV. The CDR3 is CASSSYKGGTGPGEQYF. CDR3 DNA sequence: TGTGCCAGCAGCTCATACAAGGGGGGGACAGGGCCTGGGGAGCAGTACTTC.

The chain combines TRBV21-1 with TRBJ2-3; TRBD2, the table's D call, was not compared with the DNA. TRBV21-1 represents a pseudogene. CDR3 length: 18 amino acids. Written as DNA, the CDR3 is TGTGCCAGCAGCAAAGGTCTTGTAATAGGGGAGGGGCCAGATACGCAGTATTTT. It specifies CASSKGLVIGEGPDTQYF.

The rearrangement uses TRBV6-5 and TRBJ2-5; TRBD2 might be the D (5 bases). V was shortened by 6 bases and J by 5 bases, with 13 bases between the two germline ends. In germline, CDR1 is MNHEY, CDR2 SVGAGI. The CDR3 is made up of 13 amino acids. The CDR3 is CASSPPGRETQYF. In DNA, the CDR3 is TGTGCCAGCAGCCCGCCGGGAAGGGAGACCCAGTACTTC.